A single sample gave rise to the 2 T cell receptor beta chains below, sequenced in a study of OX40 agonist ivuxolimab in advanced cancers. The repertoire was sequenced with immunoSEQ multiplex PCR; TCRdb's copy has only in-frame clones and lacks some. The sample contains under 100,000 clones, approximately 89% of which appear only once. Sequences were derived from CD4+ or CD8+ T cells sorted from blood, sampled in a trial of the OX40 agonist ivuxolimab. These receptors were taken from an adult with an advanced solid tumor such as melanoma, head and neck, liver or kidney cancer.

This clone came up once. The V call is TRBV6-5, the J call TRBJ1-1; no reliable D call. CDR1 MNHEY and CDR2 SVGAGI come from the germline V gene. V gave up 3 bases and J gave up 0 bases, with 11 bases separating them. The CDR3 length is 15 residues. DNA for the CDR3: TGTGCCAGCAGTTATGACGCGCGGGTGAACACTGAAGCTTTCTTT. This sequence encodes CASSYDARVNTEAFF.

The chain has TRBV11-1 and TRBJ2-5; D perhaps matches TRBD1 (6 bases). V was shortened by 5 bases and J by 5 bases, with 18 bases between the two germline ends. CDR3 length equals 15 residues. Germline lookup yields CDR1 SGHAT and CDR2 FQDESV (reference sequence). The CDR3 region has the DNA TGTGCCAGCAGCCCCACGGGCAGGGGCAGGGAGACCCAGTACTTC. The encoded protein is CASSPTGRGRETQYF.